Following are 18 T cell receptor beta chains from one sample sequenced in a study of blood T cell repertoires in COVID-19. Sequencing was performed with immunoSEQ multiplex PCR; in TCRdb, only in-frame clones are kept and a portion is missing. The data show around 100,000 clones, approximately 86% seen once. The material sequenced was peripheral blood. These receptors all come from a man of 80 years or more with acute or convalescent COVID-19.

The chain uses TRBV29-1 and TRBJ2-5; the match to TRBD2 covers 8 bases. Germline assignment: CDR1 SQVTM and CDR2 ANQGSEA. V shed 1 base and J 5 bases; nucleotides not matched to a gene: 9. This CDR3 has 15 residues. CDR3 in DNA: TGCAGCGTTGAAGTTCCAGCGGGAGCGTGGGAGACCCAGTACTTC. It yields the protein CSVEVPAGAWETQYF.

The gene calls are TRBV7-9 and TRBJ1-5; 7 nucleotides align to TRBD1. The V gene's germline CDR1 is SEHNR and CDR2 FQNEAQ (reference sequence). Trimming took 5 bases from V and 10 from J; bases not matched to a gene: 17. CDR3 size: 16 residues. The CDR3 DNA reads as TGTGCCAGCAGCCTTAAGACCCGGACAGGCCAGGGCCCCCAGCATTTT. This codes for CASSLKTRTGQGPQHF.

The chain employs TRBV19 and TRBJ2-6; a weak D match, TRBD1 (6 bases). Germline V gives CDR1 LNHDA, CDR2 SQIVND (reference sequence). V lost 5 bases to trimming and J lost 1 base, with 12 bases between them. This CDR3 comprises 16 residues. The CDR3 DNA follows: TGTGCCAGTAGTTCCGACGACAGGTCTGGGGCCAACGTCCTGACTTTC. Protein product: CASSSDDRSGANVLTF.

This clone is a singleton in its sample. V gene TRBV5-1 combines with J gene TRBJ1-1, with TRBD1 as a possible D gene (6 bases). V was shortened by 0 bases and J by 6 bases, with 15 bases between the two germline ends. This CDR3 region has 15 residues. Germline CDR1 is SGHRS and CDR2 is YFSETQ. The CDR3 sequence: CASSLDYREVAEAFF. In nucleotides, the CDR3 is TGCGCCAGCAGCTTGGATTACAGGGAAGTCGCTGAAGCTTTCTTT.

In this sample, this clone turned up a few times. The chain uses TRBV5-4 and TRBJ2-6; D is undetermined. Germline CDR1 is SGHNT and CDR2 is YYREEE (reference sequence). CDR3 length equals 15 residues. V was shortened by 0 bases and J by 2 bases, with 6 bases between the two germline ends. The CDR3 sequence: CASSLDITGANVLTF. The CDR3, as DNA: TGTGCCAGCAGCTTGGATATAACTGGGGCCAACGTCCTGACTTTC.

V usage is TRBV5-4 and J usage is TRBJ1-2; 7 nucleotides match TRBD1. Germline V gene sequence: CDR1 SGHNT, CDR2 YYREEE (reference sequence). The CDR3 has 14 amino acids. V trimming: 4 bases; J trimming: 8 bases; junction bases outside the gene matches: 11. CDR3 coding DNA: TGTGCCAGCAGCAACCCCCTGACAGGGCGCGGCTACACCTTC. The encoded protein is CASSNPLTGRGYTF.

The rearrangement joins TRBV4-3 to TRBJ2-7, with a tentative D call TRBD1 (5 bases). Germline lookup yields CDR1 LGHNA and CDR2 YSLEER. The CDR3 runs to 13 residues. Trimming took off 4 bases at V and 4 bases at J, with 11 bases between the two ends. The CDR3: CASSLMQGYEQYF. CDR3 DNA: TGCGCCAGCAGCCTAATGCAGGGTTACGAGCAGTACTTC.

The chain's CDR3 is CASSQARLEVDEQFF. The CDR3 coding sequence is TGCGCCAGCAGCCAAGCCAGACTAGAGGTCGACGAGCAGTTCTTC. The chain has TRBV4-3 and TRBJ2-1; tentative D call: TRBD2 (6 bases). The length of the CDR3 is 15 residues. Trimming removed 1 base at V and 10 bases at J, with 17 bases between. Germline CDR1 reads LGHNA; CDR2 reads YSLEER.

J is TRBJ2-5 and V is TRBV9, with D possibly matching TRBD1 (5 bases). This CDR3 is 14 amino acids long. Trimming removed 0 bases from V and 3 bases from J, with 9 bases in between. The V gene's germline CDR1 is SGDLS and CDR2 YYNGEE. The CDR3 is CASSVDGAEETQYF. The DNA for the CDR3 is TGTGCCAGCAGCGTAGATGGGGCAGAAGAGACCCAGTACTTC.

The genes are TRBV3-1 (or the pseudogene TRBV3-2) and TRBJ2-1; D possibly corresponds to TRBD1 (6 bases). This CDR3 contains 14 residues. Trimming left V 4 bases short and J 10 bases short, with 17 bases between. CDR1 LGHDT and CDR2 YNNKEL come from the germline V gene (reference sequence). This chain's CDR3 is CASSRETSGVEQFF. Here the CDR3 DNA reads TGTGCCAGCAGCCGAGAGACTTCAGGGGTGGAGCAGTTCTTC.

The V and J genes are TRBV6-4 and TRBJ2-2; TRBD2 agrees at 9 bases. This CDR3 is 16 amino acids long. V lost 4 bases to trimming and J lost 4 bases; unmatched junction nucleotides: 7. CDR1 and CDR2 (germline): MRHNA, SNTAGT. The CDR3 region has the DNA TGTGCCAGCAGTGTCTTAGCGGGAGCCGTCACCGGGGAGCTGTTTTTT. Translation gives CASSVLAGAVTGELFF.

J is TRBJ1-1 and V is TRBV7-2; D remains ambiguous. The CDR3 sequence is 13 residues long. Germline CDR1 and CDR2: SGHTA and FQGNSA. V lost 5 bases and J lost 1, with 8 bases in between. The CDR3 spells CASSIRANTEAFF. The DNA of the CDR3 is TGTGCCAGCAGCATTCGAGCGAACACTGAAGCTTTCTTT.

The chain recombines TRBV19 with TRBJ2-7, with a possible D match to TRBD1 (5 bases). The CDR3 length is 12 residues. Germline CDR1 reads LNHDA; CDR2 reads SQIVND (reference sequence). Trimming pared 5 bases from V and 3 bases from J, leaving 8 bases between. The CDR3 DNA reads TGTGCCAGTAGTGAAAGGGGCTACGAGCAGTACTTC. It encodes CASSERGYEQYF.

This chain joins TRBV28 and TRBJ2-3; a weak D match, TRBD1 (7 bases). This CDR3 has 14 residues. Trimming cost V 6 bases and J 2 bases, with 12 bases left between them. Germline loops: CDR1 MDHEN, CDR2 SYDVKM. CDR3 DNA sequence: TGTGCCAGCAGAGGACAGGACTACACAGATACGCAGTATTTT. Protein product: CASRGQDYTDTQYF.

CDR3 sequence reads: CASSQRESDEQFF. The CDR3 bases are TGTGCCAGCAGTCAGCGGGAGTCAGATGAGCAGTTCTTC. This chain joins TRBV5-4 and TRBJ2-1, with 8 positions matching TRBD2. Germline CDR1 SGHNT, CDR2 YYREEE (reference sequence). Trimming removed 5 bases from V and 8 bases from J; junction bases left unmatched: 6. The CDR3 contains 13 residues.

The chain employs TRBV19 and TRBJ1-1; perhaps TRBD1 as D (5 bases). Trimming took 5 bases from V and 8 from J, leaving 12 bases between them. The CDR3 runs to 12 residues. Per germline, CDR1 LNHDA and CDR2 SQIVND (reference sequence). CDR3 coding DNA: TGTGCCAGTAGTGGGGCAGGTTTCGAAGCTTTCTTT. Amino acid sequence: CASSGAGFEAFF.

The gene calls are TRBV6-1 and TRBJ2-7, with 10 bases aligning to TRBD1. The V and J ends lost 6 bases and 6 bases, in that order; junction bases with no gene match: 5. Germline V gene sequence: CDR1 MNHNS, CDR2 SASEGT. The CDR3 is made up of 13 amino acids. As DNA, the CDR3 is TGTGCCAGCAGCTCCGGGACAGGGGTCGAGCAGTACTTC. The encoded protein is CASSSGTGVEQYF.

On this clone: Additional DNA sequences in this sample encode the identical CDR3. The CDR3 sequence is CASSSGTDTQYF. The CDR3 region has the DNA TGTGCCAGCAGTTCAGGCACAGATACGCAGTATTTT. The genes are TRBV28 and TRBJ2-3; the D is unclear. Trimming took off 4 bases at V and 1 base at J, with 3 bases between the two ends. The germline CDR1 and CDR2 sequences are MDHEN and SYDVKM. The CDR3 totals 12 residues.